This T cell receptor (beta chain) was retrieved from a study of blood T cell repertoires in COVID-19. Study-level background: Sites across the United States, Italy and Spain contributed samples from acute and convalescent COVID-19. T cells, B-cell-depleted T cells, or PBMCs provided the cDNA or gDNA that served as material.

Under the authors' procedure: Researchers report that nucleated cell counts were estimated from reference gene primer amplification. Data came from immunoSEQ multiplex PCR; TCRdb stores just in-frame clones and leaves some out. V and J calls and clone size follow that table, whereas D and trimming were derived from the DNA. Seen here are approximately 60,000 clones, around 84% observed once, and the top ten hold about a sixth. Input material: peripheral blood. This clonotype was sampled from a man between 65 and 85 years old with active COVID-19.

CDR3 loop: CASSRQNTEAFF. The CDR3 DNA follows: TGTGCCAGCAGCCGACAGAACACTGAAGCTTTCTTT. V usage is TRBV6-2 or TRBV6-3 and J usage is TRBJ1-1; D gene unclear. This CDR3 has 12 amino acids. The germline gives CDR1 MNHEY, CDR2 SVGEGT. V lost 6 bases and J lost 1, with 6 bases in between.